This entry lists 26 T cell receptor beta chains sequenced from one sample in a study of cytomegalovirus exposure and HLA in healthy donors. Primers included in the PCR were 60 Vbeta and 13 Jbeta primers. Libraries were prepared by immunoSEQ multiplex PCR; TCRdb keeps only in-frame clonotypes and omits some of them. This sample has 150,000 or so clones, with 75% to 90% found just once. The sample was PBMCs. The receptors originated from a woman between 18 and 30 years old in good health and CMV-seronegative.

The chain has TRBV19 and TRBJ1-5; 7 positions agree with TRBD1. The junction had 11 bases not matched to a gene; V was cut back by 4 bases and J by 5 bases. CDR1 is LNHDA, CDR2 SQIVND, per germline (reference sequence). The CDR3 contains 16 residues. The CDR3: CASSRILDRDHQPQHF. DNA of the CDR3: TGTGCCAGTAGTAGAATCTTAGACAGGGACCATCAGCCCCAGCATTTT.

CDR3 sequence: CASRDRGSNFSYEQYF. The CDR3 DNA sequence: TGTGCCAGCAGGGACAGGGGCTCTAACTTCTCCTACGAGCAGTACTTC. The chain uses TRBV6-4 and TRBJ2-7; 9 nucleotides line up with TRBD1. The CDR3 has 16 residues. The germline CDR1 and CDR2 sequences are MRHNA and SNTAGT. V lost 6 bases, J lost 0 bases, and 9 bases stayed unmatched.

The V call is TRBV6-1, the J call TRBJ1-4, with D uncertain. Germline CDR1 is MNHNS and CDR2 is SASEGT. Between the trimmed V and J ends, which lost 4 bases and 7 bases, there was a span of 7 bases. The CDR3 covers 12 residues. CDR3 nucleotides: TGTGCCAGCAGTGTAGTGAGTGAAAAACTGTTTTTT. This sequence encodes CASSVVSEKLFF.

This chain connects TRBV10-3 to TRBJ1-5; D possibly corresponds to TRBD1 (5 bases). V gave up 10 bases and J gave up 2 bases, with 15 bases separating them. CDR3 length: 14 amino acids. Germline CDR1 is ENHRY and CDR2 is SYGVKD. For the CDR3, the DNA is TGTGCCACGTCACAGGCTAGTCGCAATCAGCCCCAGCATTTT. It specifies CATSQASRNQPQHF.

Only a few counts were recorded for this clone. This chain connects TRBV2 to TRBJ2-2, with D perhaps matching TRBD2 (5 bases). This CDR3 has 14 residues. Germline V gene data show CDR1 as SNHLY and CDR2 as FYNNEI. With 4 bases removed from V and 6 bases from J, the gap between germline ends came to 12 bases. The CDR3 sequence: CASSGSGYPGELFF. CDR3 DNA sequence: TGTGCCAGCAGTGGTTCGGGGTATCCCGGGGAGCTGTTTTTT. Looking up the rest from reference TRBV2 and TRBJ2-2 gives the full variable domain: EPEVTQTPSHQVTQMGQEVILRCVPISNHLYFYWYRQILGQKVEFLVSFYNNEISEKSEIFDDQFSVERPDGSNFTLKIRSTKLEDSAMYFCASSGSGYPGELFFGEGSRLTVL.

This clone was seen only once. This chain uses TRBV30 with TRBJ2-5, with 8 bases identical to TRBD2. Germline values: CDR1 GTSNPN, CDR2 SVGIG (reference sequence). There are 13 residues in the CDR3. V lost 3 bases, J lost 5 bases, and 5 bases stayed unmatched. CDR3 bases: TGTGCCTGGAGAGTAGCGGGGCTCGAGACCCAGTACTTC. This encodes CAWRVAGLETQYF.

V and J are TRBV19 and TRBJ2-5; 9 positions agree with TRBD1. Germline CDR1 is LNHDA and CDR2 is SQIVND (reference sequence). The ends lost 5 bases at V and 4 bases at J; junction bases unmatched: 11. The CDR3 contains 16 residues. The CDR3 loop reads CASSPLRQGGGETQYF. The CDR3 nucleotides are TGTGCCAGTAGTCCCCTCCGACAGGGGGGGGGAGAGACCCAGTACTTC.

V gene TRBV10-2 combines with J gene TRBJ2-2; D unclear. Germline loops: CDR1 WSHSY, CDR2 SAAADI. Trimming left V 3 bases short and J 4 bases short, with 12 bases between. The CDR3 totals 15 residues. This CDR3 is CASSEESLFTGELFF. CDR3 nucleotide sequence: TGCGCCAGCAGTGAAGAGTCCCTATTCACCGGGGAGCTGTTTTTT.

The chain combines TRBV6-6 with TRBJ1-5, with 7 bases that match TRBD1. Germline V lookup: CDR1 MNHNY, CDR2 SVGAGI (reference sequence). The CDR3 length is 14 residues. Trimming at V came to 5 bases and at J to 6 bases, leaving 7 bases not matched to a gene. CDR3 sequence: CASSLQGDVQPQHF. In DNA, the CDR3 is TGTGCCAGCAGTCTCCAGGGGGATGTTCAGCCCCAGCATTTT.

The V gene is TRBV19, the J gene TRBJ2-3, with 10 nucleotides matching TRBD2. The CDR3 is 15 residues long. Trimming at V came to 11 bases and at J to 6 bases, leaving 14 bases not matched to a gene. The germline gives CDR1 LNHDA, CDR2 SQIVND (reference sequence). CDR3 sequence: CAVRTGSGRADTQYF. CDR3 bases: TGTGCCGTTAGAACCGGGAGCGGGAGGGCGGATACGCAGTATTTT.

The chain uses TRBV4-1 and TRBJ1-2, with 10 bases lining up with TRBD1. The ends lost 2 bases at V and 6 bases at J; junction bases unmatched: 6. CDR3 length: 15 amino acids. Germline assignment: CDR1 MGHRA and CDR2 YSYEKL. The CDR3 here is CASSQPLDRGHGYTF. For the CDR3, the DNA is TGCGCCAGCAGCCAACCCCTCGACAGGGGGCATGGCTACACCTTC.

The chain couples TRBV6-5 to TRBJ1-2; no firm D call. The V end lost 8 bases, the J end lost 2 bases, and 12 bases lay between the germline ends. Germline CDR1 reads MNHEY; CDR2 reads SVGAGI. The CDR3 totals 13 residues. The CDR3 bases are TGTGCCAGCGCACAACACGGGAACTATGGCTACACCTTC. The encoded protein is CASAQHGNYGYTF.

On this clone itself: A read error may account for a junction end that differs from germline. V and J are TRBV7-8 and TRBJ1-1; D may be TRBD1 (6 bases). Germline CDR1 SGHVS, CDR2 FQNEAQ. The CDR3 has 14 amino acids. The CDR3 nucleotides are TGTGCCAGCAGCTTTCGGCGGGATGGGGGGGCGGAGGATTGG. It is translated as CASSFRRDGGAEDW.

The chain joins TRBV29-1 to TRBJ1-3, with 9 bases fitting TRBD1. The V segment lost 7 bases and the J segment 0 bases; nucleotides outside the gene matches: 4. CDR1 and CDR2 from the germline V gene are SQVTM and ANQGSEA. This CDR3 contains 14 residues. The CDR3 is CSAGTGTSGNTIYF. As DNA, the CDR3 is TGCAGCGCTGGGACAGGGACCTCTGGAAACACCATATATTTT.

V usage is TRBV10-3 and J usage is TRBJ2-2, with D possibly TRBD1 on 7 matching bases. Germline V gene lookup returns CDR1 ENHRY and CDR2 SYGVKD. V dropped 6 bases and J dropped 0 bases, with 14 bases sitting between them. CDR3 length: 16 residues. The CDR3 coding sequence is TGTGCCATCAGCCGAGGGGGGACAGCGAACACCGGGGAGCTGTTTTTT. This encodes CAISRGGTANTGELFF.

The chain has TRBV5-1 and TRBJ2-5, with 7 bases lining up with TRBD2. V gave up 1 base and J gave up 5 bases; unmatched junction bases: 11. CDR1 is SGHRS, CDR2 YFSETQ, per germline. This CDR3 spans 16 amino acids. In DNA form, the CDR3 reads TGCGCCAGCAGCTTGAGTCCGGGCGGGAGTGGGGAGACCCAGTACTTC. Translating it yields CASSLSPGGSGETQYF.

J is TRBJ2-7 and V is TRBV2, with TRBD2 identical over 10 bases. This CDR3 has 16 amino acids. After removal of 7 bases from V and 5 bases from J, the junction contained 14 bases not matched to a gene. Germline V gene sequence: CDR1 SNHLY, CDR2 FYNNEI. CDR3 protein: CASIIARLAGVDEQYF. The CDR3, as DNA: TGTGCCAGCATTATCGCCCGACTAGCGGGTGTGGACGAGCAGTACTTC.

CDR3 amino acids: CASSLGAGAPNEQFF. DNA of the CDR3: TGTGCCAGCAGCCTGGGGGCAGGGGCCCCCAATGAGCAGTTCTTC. The rearrangement uses TRBV7-9 and TRBJ2-1; D is perhaps TRBD1 (6 bases). The CDR3 has 15 residues. With 5 bases removed from V and 6 bases from J, the gap between germline ends came to 17 bases. Germline V gene sequence: CDR1 SEHNR, CDR2 FQNEAQ (reference sequence). Full variable domain (remainder filled in from reference TRBV7-9 and TRBJ2-1): DTGVSQNPRHKITKRGQNVTFRCDPISEHNRLYWYRQTLGQGPEFLTYFQNEAQLEKSRLLSDRFSAERPKGSFSTLEIQRTEQGDSAMYLCASSLGAGAPNEQFFGPGTRLTVL.

This clone was seen only a few times. J is TRBJ1-1 and V is TRBV6-1; D may be TRBD1 (6 bases). V lost 0 bases to trimming and J lost 7 bases, with 15 bases between them. There are 15 residues in the CDR3. CDR1 is MNHNS and CDR2 is SASEGT in the germline V gene. The CDR3 bases are TGTGCCAGCAGTGAAGCGTACAGGGCGAAGGGTGAAGCTTTCTTT. Translated, it gives CASSEAYRAKGEAFF.

The V and J genes are TRBV2 and TRBJ1-5, with a possible D match to TRBD1 (5 bases). This CDR3 contains 13 residues. Germline V gene lookup returns CDR1 SNHLY and CDR2 FYNNEI. The V and J ends lost 6 bases and 7 bases respectively, with 13 bases between them. The CDR3 region has the DNA TGTGCCAGCAGAGGAAACAGGTTCCAGCCCCAGCATTTT. Protein sequence: CASRGNRFQPQHF.

The chain recombines TRBV7-9 with TRBJ2-1; D is ambiguous. Trimming removed 5 bases from V and 0 bases from J, with 11 bases in between. Germline V gene sequence: CDR1 SEHNR, CDR2 FQNEAQ (reference sequence). The CDR3 covers 15 residues. CDR3 coding DNA: TGTGCCAGCAGCATCGACTCGAGCTCCTACAATGAGCAGTTCTTC. Its translation is CASSIDSSSYNEQFF.

This rearrangement joins TRBV2 to TRBJ2-1; TRBD2 matches at 11 bases. The V segment lost 11 bases and the J segment 4 bases; nucleotides outside the gene matches: 4. The CDR3 is 13 amino acids. Germline-derived CDR1 and CDR2 are SNHLY and FYNNEI. This chain's CDR3 is CAGGTSGYNEQFF. CDR3 nucleotide sequence: TGTGCCGGGGGGACTAGCGGTTACAATGAGCAGTTCTTC.

In its sample, this clone ranks as medium-sized. This chain uses TRBV6-1 with TRBJ1-4; 8 bases match TRBD1. With 2 bases clipped from V and 7 bases from J, the junction kept 9 bases outside the gene matches. The CDR3 has 16 amino acids. Looked up from germline, CDR1 is MNHNS and CDR2 is SASEGT. CDR3 sequence (DNA): TGTGCCAGCAGTGAAAAACAGGGGGAGGCGGGTGAAAAACTGTTTTTT. Protein: CASSEKQGEAGEKLFF.

The chain couples TRBV28 to TRBJ1-5; D possibly corresponds to TRBD1 (6 bases). This CDR3 is built from 14 residues. Trimming removed 7 bases at V and 2 bases at J, with 12 bases between. Per the germline V gene, CDR1 is MDHEN and CDR2 is SYDVKM. The CDR3 DNA is TGTGCCAGCAACGCCAGGGGTGGCAATCAGCCCCAGCATTTT. Amino acids: CASNARGGNQPQHF.

The chain joins TRBV4-1 to TRBJ2-2; D call uncertain. The CDR3 extends over 13 amino acids. The germline CDR1 and CDR2 sequences are MGHRA and YSYEKL. Trimming stripped 1 base from V and 4 bases from J, with 4 bases between. For the CDR3, the DNA is TGCGCCAGCAGCCAAGTGGCCACCGGGGAGCTGTTTTTT. As protein: CASSQVATGELFF.

The chain links TRBV28 to TRBJ1-2, with D uncertain. Looked up from germline, CDR1 is MDHEN and CDR2 is SYDVKM. This CDR3 comprises 12 residues. The germline V and J ends were trimmed by 6 bases and 3 bases, with 8 bases remaining between them. The DNA for the CDR3 is TGTGCCAGCAGGTTCCGGGACTATGGCTACACCTTC. Translating gives CASRFRDYGYTF.